A selection of T cell receptor beta chains follows, all from one sample in a study of a mutant IDH1 vaccine in newly diagnosed glioma. Antigen specificity for these receptors is unknown. The repertoire was sequenced with immunoSEQ multiplex PCR; TCRdb's copy has only in-frame clones and lacks some. The table includes more than 30,000 clones, around 90% detected once. Sequenced here: PBMCs, sampled from a glioma patient whose treatment included an IDH1 peptide vaccine. Source of these receptors: a woman in her thirties or forties with glioma. The conserved cysteine and the conserved F or W are not part of the CDR3 here. Each record gives: V gene, J gene, CDR3 protein.

TRBV19	TRBJ1-2	ASSKTGIGANYGYT
TRBV5-4	TRBJ2-1	ASSLLGSRDEQF
TRBV29-1	TRBJ2-2	SVALGSLNTGELF
TRBV11-2	TRBJ2-3	ASSSGLAGLTDTQY
TRBV27	TRBJ1-1	ASSLGPQAF
TRBV2	TRBJ2-3	ASSEALLELAGTPADTQY
TRBV14	TRBJ1-4	ASSQMPLGDNEKLF
TRBV5-4	TRBJ2-1	ASSFPGSYNEQF
TRBV6-1	TRBJ2-2	ASSPRGLRTGELF
TRBV5-4	TRBJ2-3	ASSLPSGTDTQY
TRBV19	TRBJ1-5	ASSYRLNQPQH
TRBV7-2	TRBJ2-1	ASSAGTATYNEQF
TRBV29-1	TRBJ1-1	SVATGVNTEAF
TRBV2	TRBJ2-6	ASSDPRPVVLT
TRBV7-9	TRBJ2-7	ASSPGEYEQY
TRBV7-9	TRBJ1-4	ARGGRGEKLF
TRBV2	TRBJ1-6	ASKKGTNSPLH
TRBV20-1	TRBJ1-1	SGASRTEAF
TRBV5-5	TRBJ2-5	ASTNLEETQY
TRBV4-3	TRBJ2-7	ASSQESGGAYEQY
TRBV30	TRBJ1-1	AEGEKAGGKAF
TRBV2	TRBJ1-5	ASTLTGDQPQH
TRBV6-1	TRBJ2-7	ASSEVITYEQY
TRBV6-1	TRBJ1-1	ASMPAGRNTEAF
TRBV5-4	TRBJ2-4	ASSLAGGRAKNIQY
TRBV4-2	TRBJ2-3	ASSQDRGGPADTQY
TRBV7-2	TRBJ2-3	ASSPQRGGTRAATQY
TRBV10-2	TRBJ2-3	ASSLAGSTDTQY
TRBV19	TRBJ1-2	ASSIPGGGYGYT
TRBV7-2	TRBJ2-3	ASSLGRAGPSTDTQY
TRBV2	TRBJ2-3	ASSAGTSRTDTQY
TRBV5-1	TRBJ2-7	ASSLGGYEQY
TRBV30	TRBJ2-7	AWRLDRGPYEQY
TRBV19	TRBJ1-1	ASSIALNTEAF
TRBV6-6	TRBJ1-2	ASSPTGDYGYT
TRBV5-1	TRBJ2-2	ASGTGTGVTGELF
TRBV5-1	TRBJ2-7	ASSPRGQGLDEQY
TRBV6-5	TRBJ2-5	ASSILASRPETQY
TRBV11-2	TRBJ2-5	ASSLDEGGRRLY
TRBV10-1	TRBJ2-7	ASSLASGSMNEQY
TRBV4-3	TRBJ2-5	ASSQDFRASRETQY
TRBV7-2	TRBJ1-1	ASSSYLNTEAF
TRBV4-2	TRBJ2-5	ASSQRQGRETQY
TRBV4-1	TRBJ2-7	ASSPGGGSSSYEQY
TRBV5-4	TRBJ1-1	ASSLGQGALMNTEAF